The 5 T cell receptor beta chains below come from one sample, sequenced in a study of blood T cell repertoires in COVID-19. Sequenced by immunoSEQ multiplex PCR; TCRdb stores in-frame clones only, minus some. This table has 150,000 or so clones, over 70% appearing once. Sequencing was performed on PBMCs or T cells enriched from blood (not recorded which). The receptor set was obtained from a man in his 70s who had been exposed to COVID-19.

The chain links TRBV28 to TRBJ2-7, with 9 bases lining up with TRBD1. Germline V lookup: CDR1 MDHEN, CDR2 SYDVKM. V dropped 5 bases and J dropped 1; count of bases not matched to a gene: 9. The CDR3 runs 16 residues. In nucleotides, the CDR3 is TGTGCCAGCAGTCTAACAGGGGGCTACGTTTCCTACGAGCAGTACTTC. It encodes CASSLTGGYVSYEQYF. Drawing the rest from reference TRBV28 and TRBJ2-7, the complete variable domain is DVKVTQSSRYLVKRTGEKVFLECVQDMDHENMFWYRQDPGLGLRLIYFSYDVKMKEKGDIPEGYSVSREKKERFSLILESASTNQTSMYLCASSLTGGYVSYEQYFGPGTRLTVT.

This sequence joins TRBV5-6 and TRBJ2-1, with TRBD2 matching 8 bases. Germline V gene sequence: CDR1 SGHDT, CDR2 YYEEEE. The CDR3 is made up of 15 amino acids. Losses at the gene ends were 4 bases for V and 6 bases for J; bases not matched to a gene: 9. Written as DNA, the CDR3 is TGTGCCAGCAGCCCGTGGACTAGCCCGAGCAATGAGCAGTTCTTC. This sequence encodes CASSPWTSPSNEQFF. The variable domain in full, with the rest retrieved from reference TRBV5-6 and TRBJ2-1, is DAGVTQSPTHLIKTRGQQVTLRCSPKSGHDTVSWYQQALGQGPQFIFQYYEEEERQRGNFPDRFSGHQFPNYSSELNVNALLLGDSALYLCASSPWTSPSNEQFFGPGTRLTVL.

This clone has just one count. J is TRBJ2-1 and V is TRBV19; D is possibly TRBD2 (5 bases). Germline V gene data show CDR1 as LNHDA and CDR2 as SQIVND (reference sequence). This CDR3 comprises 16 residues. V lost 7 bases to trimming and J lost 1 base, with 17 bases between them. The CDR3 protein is CASTPTGLWSYNEQFF. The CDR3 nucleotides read TGTGCCAGTACCCCCACGGGGTTGTGGTCCTACAATGAGCAGTTCTTC.

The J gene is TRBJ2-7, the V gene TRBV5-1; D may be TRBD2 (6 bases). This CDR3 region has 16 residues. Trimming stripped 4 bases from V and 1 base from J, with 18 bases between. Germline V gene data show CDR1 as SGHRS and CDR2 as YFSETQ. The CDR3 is CASSRSPGTSSYEQYF. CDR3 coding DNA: TGCGCCAGCAGCAGGAGCCCCGGGACTTCTTCCTACGAGCAGTACTTC.

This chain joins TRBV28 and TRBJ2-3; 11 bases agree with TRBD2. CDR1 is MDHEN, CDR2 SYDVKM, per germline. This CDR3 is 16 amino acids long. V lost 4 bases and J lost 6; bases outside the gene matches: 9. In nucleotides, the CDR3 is TGTGCCAGCAGTTCCCAGATAGCGGGAGGGGGGGATACGCAGTATTTT. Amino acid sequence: CASSSQIAGGGDTQYF.